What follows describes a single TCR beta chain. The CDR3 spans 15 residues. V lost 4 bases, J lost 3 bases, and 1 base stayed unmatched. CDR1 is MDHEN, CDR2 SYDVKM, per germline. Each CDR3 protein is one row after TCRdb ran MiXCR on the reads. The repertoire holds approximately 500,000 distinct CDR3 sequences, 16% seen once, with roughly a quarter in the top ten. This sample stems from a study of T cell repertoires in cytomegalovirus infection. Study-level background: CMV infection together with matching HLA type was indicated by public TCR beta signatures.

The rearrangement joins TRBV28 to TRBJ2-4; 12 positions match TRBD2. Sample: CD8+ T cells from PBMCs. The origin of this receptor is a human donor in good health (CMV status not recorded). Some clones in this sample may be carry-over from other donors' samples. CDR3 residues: CASSSSGRGKNIQYF. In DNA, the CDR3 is TGTGCCAGCAGTTCTAGCGGGAGGGGCAAAAACATTCAGTACTTC.